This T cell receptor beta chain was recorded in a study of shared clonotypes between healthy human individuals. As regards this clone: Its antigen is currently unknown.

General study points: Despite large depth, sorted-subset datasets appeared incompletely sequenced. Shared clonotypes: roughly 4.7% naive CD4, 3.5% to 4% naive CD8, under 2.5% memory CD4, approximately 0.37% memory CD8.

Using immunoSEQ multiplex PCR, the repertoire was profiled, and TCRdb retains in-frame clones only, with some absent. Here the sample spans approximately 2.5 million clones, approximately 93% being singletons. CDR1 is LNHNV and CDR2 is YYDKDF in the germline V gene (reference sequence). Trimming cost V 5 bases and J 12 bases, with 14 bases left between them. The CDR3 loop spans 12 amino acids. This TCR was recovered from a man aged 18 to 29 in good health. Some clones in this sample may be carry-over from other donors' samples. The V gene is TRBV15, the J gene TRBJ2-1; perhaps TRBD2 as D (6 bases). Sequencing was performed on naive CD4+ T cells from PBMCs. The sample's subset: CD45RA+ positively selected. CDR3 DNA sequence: TGTGCCACCAGCGGCCGGGGACTTCGGCAGTTCTTC. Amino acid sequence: CATSGRGLRQFF. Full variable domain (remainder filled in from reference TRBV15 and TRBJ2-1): DAMVIQNPRYQVTQFGKPVTLSCSQTLNHNVMYWYQQKSSQAPKLLFHYYDKDFNNEADTPDNFQSRRPNTSFCFLDIRSPGLGDTAMYLCATSGRGLRQFFGPGTRLTVL.